What follows is one T cell receptor beta chain and its context. Its antigen is undetermined. This specimen comes from a study of T cell responses to AZD1222 COVID-19 vaccine. Study-wide results and limits: Donors were mostly white British, more females; clonal diversity possibly underestimated. Epitopes outside B.1.351 and B.1.1.7 mutated regions reportedly drew nearly half of spike TCRs. Spike as a whole was targeted by vaccine-associated CD4 TCRs, dominant at 160-218 and 743-854.

Generated by immunoSEQ multiplex PCR, the TCRdb table keeps only in-frame clones and is missing some. Of approximately 120,000 clones in the sample, 88% were seen once. Germline V gene data show CDR1 as SGDLS and CDR2 as YYNGEE. The CDR3 has 15 amino acids. The V and J ends lost 3 bases and 0 bases respectively, with 12 bases between them. This specimen consisted of peripheral blood, obtained on day 0 of AZD1222 vaccination. This clonotype was sampled from an adult in good health. The V gene is TRBV9, the J gene TRBJ2-5; D might be TRBD1 (6 bases). Here the CDR3 reads CASSAFGQHQETQYF. Here the CDR3 DNA reads TGTGCCAGCAGCGCATTTGGACAGCACCAAGAGACCCAGTACTTC.